Below are 27 T cell receptor beta chains sequenced from a single sample in a study of PD-1 blockade in classical Hodgkin lymphoma (dated by TCRdb to 2018 to 2021). Library method: the immunoSEQ multiplex PCR assay. TCRdb provides this immuneACCESS table in a form limited to in-frame rearrangements. Some clones are lacking; in checked studies, under half of them reflect an unresolved V gene, and why the rest are absent is not known. This sample comprises under 40,000 clones, just over 75% of them detected only once. 9.8% of the sample is taken by the ten largest. The time point label of this sample denotes: cycle 4 day 1 (C4D1), after more than five weeks of nivolumab. Every trial patient had relapsed following autologous stem cell transplantation, and prior brentuximab vedotin exposure was what differed among cohorts A, B and C. Sequencing used peripheral blood mononuclear cells (PBMCs), obtained before the fourth cycle of nivolumab. The source of these receptors is a human donor with classical Hodgkin lymphoma.

This clone was seen a few times. Other DNA sequences in the same sample also yield this CDR3. V is TRBV7-2 and J is TRBJ1-3; D call uncertain. Deletions cut 3 bases from V and 1 base from J, with 7 bases between. Germline V gene data show CDR1 as SGHTA and CDR2 as FQGNSA. This CDR3 comprises 14 residues. CDR3 region: CASSLTASGNTIYF. The CDR3 DNA sequence: TGTGCCAGCAGCTTGACCGCTTCTGGAAACACCATATATTTT.

V and J are TRBV15 and TRBJ1-1; no clear D. CDR1 is LNHNV, CDR2 YYDKDF, per germline (reference sequence). The CDR3 length is 13 residues. V lost 0 bases and J 9 bases, leaving 11 bases between the germline ends. CDR3 coding DNA: TGTGCCACCAGCAGAGATCATGGCTCGCAAGCTTTCTTT. It codes for CATSRDHGSQAFF.

The chain is built from TRBV7-9 and TRBJ2-5; the match to TRBD2 covers 7 bases. From germline, CDR1 is SEHNR and CDR2 FQNEAQ (reference sequence). V trimming: 4 bases; J trimming: 4 bases; junction bases outside the gene matches: 6. The CDR3 loop spans 14 amino acids. The CDR3, as DNA: TGTGCCAGCAGCTCGCGGGGGAGCGGAGAGACCCAGTACTTC. Amino acids: CASSSRGSGETQYF.

The chain links TRBV29-1 to TRBJ1-1; 10 bases align to TRBD1. Germline V gene sequence: CDR1 SQVTM, CDR2 ANQGSEA. The CDR3 runs to 15 residues. Germline trimming cut 1 base from V and 3 bases from J; bases unmatched to any gene: 5. This CDR3 reads CSVEGGGTGDTEAFF. The CDR3 nucleotides read TGCAGCGTTGAAGGCGGGGGGACAGGGGACACTGAAGCTTTCTTT.

The CDR3: CASSYGTGGLNTEAFF. In DNA form, the CDR3 reads TGTGCCAGCAGTTATGGGACAGGGGGGCTGAACACTGAAGCTTTCTTT. The V and J genes are TRBV6-5 and TRBJ1-1; 11 bases are shared with TRBD1. Germline-derived CDR1 and CDR2 are MNHEY and SVGAGI. The CDR3 has 16 amino acids. V gave up 3 bases and J gave up 0 bases; unmatched junction bases: 3.

The rearrangement links TRBV5-8 to TRBJ1-6, with D possibly TRBD1 on 6 matching bases. V was clipped by 5 bases and J by 5 bases, with 17 bases between them. The CDR3 runs 16 residues. Per the germline V gene, CDR1 is SGHTS and CDR2 is YDEGEE. The CDR3 coding sequence is TGTGCCAGCAGACCTATCTTGAGGGGGAATAATTCACCCCTCCACTTT. This codes for CASRPILRGNNSPLHF.

A single count supports this clone. The chain combines TRBV4-3 with TRBJ2-1; D possibly corresponds to TRBD2 (5 bases). Trimming stripped 3 bases from V and 5 bases from J, with 14 bases between. The CDR3 spans 15 residues. Germline V gives CDR1 LGHNA, CDR2 YSLEER. CDR3 sequence: CASSQWEKTHNEQFF. The CDR3 region has the DNA TGCGCCAGCAGCCAGTGGGAGAAAACACACAATGAGCAGTTCTTC.

The gene calls are TRBV28 and TRBJ2-3, with D possibly TRBD1 on 8 matching bases. Germline V gene sequence: CDR1 MDHEN, CDR2 SYDVKM. Trimming shortened V by 5 bases and J by 4 bases, and 16 bases separated the two germline ends. The CDR3 totals 15 residues. The CDR3 sequence: CASSVQGAGADTQYF. CDR3 sequence (DNA): TGTGCCAGCAGTGTTCAGGGGGCGGGGGCAGATACGCAGTATTTT.

This clone was picked up a small number of times. The chain joins TRBV19 to TRBJ1-1; D unclear. CDR1 and CDR2 (germline): LNHDA, SQIVND (reference sequence). CDR3 size: 13 residues. V lost 5 bases and J 3 bases, leaving 10 bases between the germline ends. CDR3 loop: CASSVRGYTEAFF. In nucleotides, the CDR3 is TGTGCCAGTAGTGTTCGGGGTTACACTGAAGCTTTCTTT.

V gene TRBV10-3 combines with J gene TRBJ1-5; the D is unclear. Germline V gene lookup returns CDR1 ENHRY and CDR2 SYGVKD. The CDR3 has 13 residues. V gave up 5 bases and J gave up 5 bases, with 10 bases separating them. CDR3 in amino acids: CAISKEIDQPQHF. The CDR3 DNA sequence: TGTGCCATCAGTAAGGAGATCGATCAGCCCCAGCATTTT.

This clone was observed a handful of times. The gene calls are TRBV30 and TRBJ2-6, with TRBD1 identical over 7 bases. Germline V CDR1 and CDR2: GTSNPN, SVGIG (reference sequence). Unmatched junction bases numbered 6, after V lost 4 bases and J lost 0 bases. The length of the CDR3 is 16 residues. In DNA, the CDR3 is TGTGCCTGGACGCGGACAGGTCTCTCTGGGGCCAACGTCCTGACTTTC. The encoded protein is CAWTRTGLSGANVLTF. Full variable domain (remainder filled in from reference TRBV30 and TRBJ2-6): SQTIHQWPATLVQPVGSPLSLECTVEGTSNPNLYWYRQAAGRGLQLLFYSVGIGQISSEVPQNLSASRPQDRQFILSSKKLLLSDSGFYLCAWTRTGLSGANVLTFGAGSRLTVL.

The chain carries TRBV28 and TRBJ2-2; TRBD1 agrees at 9 bases. The CDR3 extends over 13 amino acids. V was pared by 11 bases and J by 4 bases, with 5 bases of the junction left unmatched. Per germline, CDR1 MDHEN and CDR2 SYDVKM. In nucleotides, the CDR3 is TGTGCCTCCCGGGACAGGGTCACCGGGGAGCTGTTTTTT. This encodes CASRDRVTGELFF.

This clone turned up a few times. The chain combines TRBV19 with TRBJ1-1, with a possible D match to TRBD1 (6 bases). The CDR3 extends over 15 amino acids. V lost 3 bases to trimming and J lost 3 bases, with 14 bases between them. Per the germline V gene, CDR1 is LNHDA and CDR2 is SQIVND (reference sequence). Here the CDR3 DNA reads TGTGCCAGTAGTATGCAGGGGAGTAGGCACACTGAAGCTTTCTTT. Protein sequence: CASSMQGSRHTEAFF.

This sequence joins TRBV7-9 and TRBJ2-5, with D tentatively TRBD1 (5 bases). CDR1 is SEHNR, CDR2 FQNEAQ, per germline (reference sequence). This CDR3 contains 14 residues. Trimming stripped 5 bases from V and 3 bases from J, with 13 bases between. The CDR3 region is CASSLFTGEETQYF. CDR3 DNA sequence: TGTGCCAGCAGCCTTTTTACAGGAGAAGAGACCCAGTACTTC.

The chain recombines TRBV5-1 with TRBJ2-3; no firm D call. Germline V gives CDR1 SGHRS, CDR2 YFSETQ. The V and J ends lost 0 bases and 6 bases respectively, with 14 bases between them. CDR3 length equals 15 residues. The CDR3, as DNA: TGCGCCAGCAGCTTGGAGCGCACTCCGCCGGATACGCAGTATTTT. Its translation is CASSLERTPPDTQYF.

The rearrangement joins TRBV4-3 to TRBJ2-1; 12 bases align to TRBD2. Germline lookup yields CDR1 LGHNA and CDR2 YSLEER. This CDR3 region has 14 residues. V lost 6 bases and J lost 8; bases outside the gene matches: 5. CDR3 sequence (DNA): TGCGCCAGCAGGAGACTAGCGGGGGTCCATGAGCAGTTCTTC. Its protein product is CASRRLAGVHEQFF.

This chain links TRBV4-2 with TRBJ1-3; 11 bases are shared with TRBD1. This CDR3 has 16 amino acids. The trim removed 3 bases at V and 0 bases at J, leaving 1 base unmatched. Germline V lookup: CDR1 LGHNA, CDR2 YNFKEQ. As DNA, the CDR3 is TGTGCCAGCAGCCAGGGGACAGGGGGCTCTGGAAACACCATATATTTT. Translated, it gives CASSQGTGGSGNTIYF.

V and J are TRBV4-3 and TRBJ2-7; TRBD1 aligns across 8 bases. Germline V gene lookup returns CDR1 LGHNA and CDR2 YSLEER. The length of the CDR3 is 15 residues. V was clipped by 1 base and J by 6 bases; unmatched bases: 8. CDR3 residues: CASSQAPDRGGEQYF. In nucleotides, the CDR3 is TGCGCCAGCAGCCAAGCTCCAGACAGGGGCGGCGAGCAGTACTTC.

The V gene is TRBV2, the J gene TRBJ2-2; 10 nucleotides agree with TRBD2. Unmatched junction bases numbered 7, after V lost 7 bases and J lost 5 bases. Germline CDR1 and CDR2: SNHLY and FYNNEI. CDR3 length: 15 residues. This chain's CDR3 is CASTGASGGTGELFF. The CDR3 DNA sequence: TGTGCCAGCACTGGGGCTAGCGGGGGAACCGGGGAGCTGTTTTTT.

This clone turned up a few times. V is TRBV5-1 and J is TRBJ2-1; D might be TRBD1 or TRBD2, each matching 6 bases. The ends were cut back, 5 bases at V and 12 bases at J, with 27 bases in the middle. Per the germline V gene, CDR1 is SGHRS and CDR2 is YFSETQ. The CDR3 is made up of 16 amino acids. The chain's CDR3 is CASRVISGGPKFGQFF. The CDR3 DNA is TGCGCCAGCAGAGTAATTTCCGGGGGCCCTAAGTTTGGGCAGTTCTTC.

The chain uses TRBV27 and TRBJ2-7, with D unclear. The CDR3 totals 11 residues. Germline loops: CDR1 MNHEY, CDR2 SMNVEV (reference sequence). Between the trimmed V and J ends, which lost 5 bases and 1 base, there was a span of 3 bases. The CDR3 protein is CASSTSYEQYF. DNA for the CDR3: TGTGCCAGCAGTACTTCCTACGAGCAGTACTTC.

The V call is TRBV11-2, the J call TRBJ2-3; D not resolved. The V and J ends lost 5 bases and 0 bases respectively, with 15 bases between them. CDR3 length: 16 amino acids. The germline gives CDR1 SGHAT, CDR2 FQNNGV. CDR3 residues: CASSLRLETSTDTQYF. The CDR3 DNA reads TGTGCCAGCAGCCTCCGACTGGAAACTAGCACAGATACGCAGTATTTT.

This clone was seen a few times. The genes are TRBV9 and TRBJ2-3; 8 bases map to TRBD1. This CDR3 has 14 amino acids. Germline CDR1 reads SGDLS; CDR2 reads YYNGEE. V shed 0 bases and J 11 bases; nucleotides not matched to a gene: 8. CDR3 in amino acids: CASSVAAQGAGQYF. CDR3 sequence (DNA): TGTGCCAGCAGCGTAGCTGCGCAGGGGGCGGGGCAGTATTTT. Variable domain in full (rest from reference TRBV9 and TRBJ2-3): DSGVTQTPKHLITATGQRVTLRCSPRSGDLSVYWYQQSLDQGLQFLIQYYNGEERAKGNILERFSAQQFPDLHSELNLSSLELGDSALYFCASSVAAQGAGQYFGPGTRLTVL.

This chain links TRBV2 with TRBJ2-5; the D is unclear. The CDR3 sequence is 13 residues long. Trimming took 1 base from V and 6 from J, leaving 9 bases between them. From germline, CDR1 is SNHLY and CDR2 FYNNEI. The CDR3 bases are TGTGCCAGCAGTGAAGAAGGTATCAAGACCCAGTACTTC. This encodes CASSEEGIKTQYF.

This sequence joins TRBV13 and TRBJ2-3; a weak D match, TRBD2 (5 bases). Germline V CDR1 and CDR2: PRHDT, FYEKMQ (reference sequence). Trimming pared 2 bases from V and 3 bases from J, leaving 12 bases between. The CDR3 loop spans 15 amino acids. In DNA, the CDR3 is TGTGCCAGCAGCTTACCCTCACTAGGGACAGATACGCAGTATTTT. Encoded protein: CASSLPSLGTDTQYF. Full variable domain (rest looked up from reference TRBV13 and TRBJ2-3): AAGVIQSPRHLIKEKRETATLKCYPIPRHDTVYWYQQGPGQDPQFLISFYEKMQSDKGSIPDRFSAQQFSDYHSELNMSSLELGDSALYFCASSLPSLGTDTQYFGPGTRLTVL.

This clone occurred a few times. V is TRBV28 and J is TRBJ1-4; D remains unclear. The CDR3 consists of 14 residues. CDR1 is MDHEN, CDR2 SYDVKM, per germline. Trimming pared 3 bases from V and 1 base from J, leaving 6 bases between. The CDR3 sequence: CASSFELTNEKLFF. The CDR3 bases are TGTGCCAGCAGTTTCGAACTAACTAATGAAAAACTGTTTTTT.

The rearrangement links TRBV2 to TRBJ1-4; D may be TRBD1 (5 bases). The CDR3 loop spans 15 amino acids. In germline, CDR1 is SNHLY, CDR2 FYNNEI. V lost 2 bases, J lost 7 bases, and 14 bases lay in between. The chain's CDR3 is CASSELQGETEKLFF. The CDR3 coding sequence is TGTGCCAGCAGTGAACTGCAGGGCGAGACTGAAAAACTGTTTTTT.